This T cell receptor (beta chain) comes out of a study of blood T cell repertoires in COVID-19. Across the whole study: The United States, Italy and Spain were the sources of the acute and convalescent COVID-19 samples.

In the original analysis: Estimated nucleated cell counts came from reference gene primer amplification. Some clones are missing from TCRdb's copy, which holds only in-frame ones; the method was immunoSEQ multiplex PCR. Clone size and V and J calls were adopted from that table, with D and trimming inferred from the DNA. The sample consists of 130,000 to 150,000 clones, 70% to 90% of them appearing once. Patients in Seattle were enrolled during active infection, then followed longitudinally. CDR3 size: 16 residues. Looked up from germline, CDR1 is SGHRS and CDR2 is YFSETQ. Trimming cost V 1 base and J 0 bases; bases outside gene matches: 7.

Sample: peripheral blood. The genes are TRBV5-1 and TRBJ2-7; 7 bases agree with TRBD2. The clonotype originates from a woman in her sixties or seventies with COVID-19, enrolled during active disease. CDR3 protein: CASSLSSSGRSYEQYF. The CDR3 nucleotides are TGCGCCAGCAGCTTGTCCTCTAGCGGACGCTCCTACGAGCAGTACTTC.